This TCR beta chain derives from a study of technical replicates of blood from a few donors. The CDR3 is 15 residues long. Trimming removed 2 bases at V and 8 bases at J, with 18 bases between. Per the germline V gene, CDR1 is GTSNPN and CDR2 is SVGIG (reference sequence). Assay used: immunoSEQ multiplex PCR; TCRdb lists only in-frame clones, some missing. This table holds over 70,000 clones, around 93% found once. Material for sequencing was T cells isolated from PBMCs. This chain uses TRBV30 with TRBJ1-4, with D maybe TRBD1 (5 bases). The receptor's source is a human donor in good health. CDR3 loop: CAWSIKTVLREKLFF. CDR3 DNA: TGTGCCTGGAGTATAAAGACAGTATTGAGGGAAAAACTGTTTTTT.